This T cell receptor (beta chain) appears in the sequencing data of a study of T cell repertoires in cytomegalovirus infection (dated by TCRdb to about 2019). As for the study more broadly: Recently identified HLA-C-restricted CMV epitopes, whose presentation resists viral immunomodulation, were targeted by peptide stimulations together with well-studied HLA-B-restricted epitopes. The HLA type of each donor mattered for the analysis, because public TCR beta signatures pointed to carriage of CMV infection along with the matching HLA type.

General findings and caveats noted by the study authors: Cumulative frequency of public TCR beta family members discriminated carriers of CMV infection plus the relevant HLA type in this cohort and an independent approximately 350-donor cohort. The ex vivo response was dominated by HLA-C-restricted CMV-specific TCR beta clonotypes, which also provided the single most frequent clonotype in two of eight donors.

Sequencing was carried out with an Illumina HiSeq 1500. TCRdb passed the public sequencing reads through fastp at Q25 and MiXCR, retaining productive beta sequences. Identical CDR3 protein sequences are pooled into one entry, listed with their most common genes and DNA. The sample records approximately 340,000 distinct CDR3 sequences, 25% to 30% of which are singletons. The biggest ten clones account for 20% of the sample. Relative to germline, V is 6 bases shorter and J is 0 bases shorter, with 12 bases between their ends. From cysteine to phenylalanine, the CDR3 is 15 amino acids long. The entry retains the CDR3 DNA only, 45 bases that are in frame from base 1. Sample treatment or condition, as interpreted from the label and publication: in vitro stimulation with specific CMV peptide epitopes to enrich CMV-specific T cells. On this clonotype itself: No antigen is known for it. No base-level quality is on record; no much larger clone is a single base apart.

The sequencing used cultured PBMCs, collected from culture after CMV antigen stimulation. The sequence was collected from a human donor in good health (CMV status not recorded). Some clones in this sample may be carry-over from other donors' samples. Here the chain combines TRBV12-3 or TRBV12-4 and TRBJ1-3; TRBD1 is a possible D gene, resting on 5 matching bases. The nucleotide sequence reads TGTGCCAGCAGCGCGGGGCTGAGCTCTGGAAACACCATATATTTT. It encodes CASSAGLSSGNTIYF.